A selection of T cell receptor beta chains follows, all from one sample in a study of control samples from healthy donors and cancer patients. Generated by immunoSEQ multiplex PCR, the TCRdb table keeps only in-frame clones and is missing some. Among some 130,000 clones, over 85% were seen once, and the ten largest hold 3.6%. Sequencing was done on a sample of blood. All receptors come from a man between 25 and 39 years old in good health. The CDR3 runs from the conserved cysteine through the conserved F or W.

v_call	j_call	cdr3_aa
TRBV7-2	TRBJ2-7	CASSPGLAGAVSYEQYF
TRBV2	TRBJ2-7	CASLGTGIHEQYF
TRBV18	TRBJ2-5	CASSHTGQGAQETQYF
TRBV3-1/TRBV3-2	TRBJ2-7	CASSQYYEQYF
TRBV4-1	TRBJ2-7	CASSPIRGYFHEQYF
TRBV5-1	TRBJ2-3	CASSLVTGGDGTDTQYF
TRBV19	TRBJ1-2	CASSSQGSPYGYTF
TRBV24-1	TRBJ2-1	CATSDSSGAPNNEQFF
TRBV6-2/TRBV6-3	TRBJ2-7	CASSRLAGSYEQYF
TRBV4-1	TRBJ1-5	CASSQGLSNQPQHF
TRBV2	TRBJ2-7	CASKGQGPPEQYF
TRBV3-1/TRBV3-2	TRBJ1-1	CASSPGQRNTEAFF
TRBV5-1	TRBJ2-2	CASSFNGRRDTGELFF
TRBV5-8	TRBJ1-2	CASSLVGDGYTF
TRBV5-6	TRBJ1-2	CASSLLSVRGYVYGYTF
TRBV6-6	TRBJ1-5	CASFGQGDGNQPQHF
TRBV5-8	TRBJ1-2	CASSFRDRRWTNYGYTF
TRBV6-2/TRBV6-3	TRBJ1-5	CASSYGGLSNQPQHF
TRBV11-1	TRBJ1-1	CASSLQGLNTEAFF
TRBV5-8	TRBJ2-7	CASSVAREQYF
TRBV28	TRBJ2-1	CASSSDRYEQFF
TRBV6-2/TRBV6-3	TRBJ1-1	CASSSQGGNTEAFF
TRBV30	TRBJ1-5	CAWSRVDQPQHF
TRBV2	TRBJ2-5	CASGQRGGETQYF
TRBV10-1	TRBJ2-1	CAPPLSSYNEQFF
TRBV28	TRBJ1-6	CALGQGGNSPLHF
TRBV27	TRBJ2-5	CASSDAGTRQETQYF
TRBV19	TRBJ1-2	CASSIFATDYGYTF
TRBV10-1	TRBJ2-2	CASSGGSLEAGELFF
TRBV4-3	TRBJ1-2	CASSQGNYGYTF
TRBV4-1	TRBJ2-5	CASSQGEGTTQETQYF
TRBV3-1/TRBV3-2	TRBJ1-6	CASSQDSSYNSPLHF
TRBV4-1	TRBJ1-4	CASSQKSGGVLGEKLFF
TRBV15	TRBJ2-7	CATSRVGDLLYF
TRBV10-3	TRBJ1-2	CAISEKGDYGYTF
TRBV29-1	TRBJ2-5	CSVEWGGPPGTQYF
TRBV7-2	TRBJ1-4	CASSPPGRGHEKLFF
TRBV30	TRBJ1-1	CAWRHRPPMNTEAFF
TRBV19	TRBJ1-6	CASSMREGPLHF
TRBV2	TRBJ1-4	CASGGGGGFFEKLFF
TRBV28	TRBJ1-2	CASRPNDRPSRGYTF
TRBV4-1	TRBJ2-2	CASSPRKAGTGELFF
TRBV18	TRBJ2-1	CASSPSARGVYNEQFF
TRBV29-1	TRBJ2-3	CSVGGGSTDTQYF
TRBV29-1	TRBJ2-5	CSMLGDQETQYF
TRBV9	TRBJ2-3	CASPKGGEGDTQYF
TRBV7-2	TRBJ1-4	CASSFGTLNEKLFF
TRBV7-2	TRBJ1-6	CASSIPGPLHF
TRBV27	TRBJ2-7	CASSLLGQGAYYEQYF
TRBV6-4	TRBJ2-7	CASSPGTGGAEQYF
TRBV7-9	TRBJ1-1	CASSATGGTEAFF
TRBV7-2	TRBJ1-6	CASTYRHENSPLHF
TRBV19	TRBJ1-5	CASSISGSNQPQHF
TRBV20-1	TRBJ1-1	CSASWQINTEAFF